This T cell receptor (beta chain) was identified in a study of blood T cell repertoires in COVID-19. Study-level information: Samples taken during acute and convalescent COVID-19 were collected in the United States, Italy and Spain. From T cells, B-cell-depleted T cells, or PBMCs came the material, which was cDNA or gDNA.

While infection was still active, Seattle patients were enrolled and then followed longitudinally. The protocol was immunoSEQ multiplex PCR, while the TCRdb copy is restricted to in-frame clones and leaves out a portion. The table includes 100,000 to 150,000 clones, over 75% detected once. There are a few counts of this clone. Sequenced input: peripheral blood. The receptor was isolated from a man aged 25-45 years with COVID-19, enrolled during active disease.

The CDR3 DNA is TGTGCCACCCTGCAGCGGGAGTTCTACGAGCAGTACTTC. This codes for CATLQREFYEQYF. The gene calls are TRBV10-3 and TRBJ2-7, with TRBD2 identical over 8 bases. The CDR3 totals 13 residues. V lost 10 bases and J lost 3; bases outside the gene matches: 8. Germline V CDR1 and CDR2: ENHRY, SYGVKD.